This T cell receptor (beta chain) was sequenced for a study of T-cell memory formation after mild COVID-19. In its sample, this clonotype was seen a few times. TCRdb re-derived calls from the 5' RACE reads in MiXCR, one entry per CDR3 protein. This sample has around 450,000 distinct CDR3 sequences, with 24% found just once. The CDR3 extends over 15 amino acids. The V and J ends lost 3 bases and 4 bases respectively, with 15 bases between them. Germline CDR1 is LNHNV and CDR2 is YYDKDF (reference sequence). The V and J genes are TRBV15 and TRBJ1-2; D may be TRBD1 (5 bases). Sequenced input: PBMCs or a T cell subset sorted from them (not recorded which). This clonotype originated in an adult woman who had mild COVID-19 (a few samples of this study predate the infection). Cell type and time point are not known. The CDR3 region has the DNA TGTGCCACCAGCAGGCCCCCAGGGAAACTCTATGGCTACACCTTC. Its translation: CATSRPPGKLYGYTF.